This T cell receptor (beta chain) was sequenced in a study of blood T cell repertoires in COVID-19 (dated by TCRdb to 2019 to 2021). Regarding the research as a whole: The collaborator samples originated in the United States, Italy and Spain and spanned the acute and convalescent phases of COVID-19. The prospective study material was composed of cDNA or gDNA derived from T cells, B-cell-depleted T cells, or PBMCs. Subjects who had been exposed to COVID-19, were actively infected with it, or had recovered from it provided the deeply sampled blood TCRbeta repertoires that made up the dataset. The repertoires were made available in a free public database intended to serve as a resource for research on the immune response to SARS-CoV-2. The samples were drawn from the first 160 participants of the ongoing ImmuneRACE study and from 1,254 subjects provided by 6 global collaborators. The sample metadata nearly always contained a de-identified subject ID, COVID-19 status, age in years and sex. HLA class I and class II types, where available, came from metadata supplied by the sample provider rather than from assay-based typing.

TCRbeta CDR3 regions were amplified from genomic DNA using the immunoSEQ Assay, a bias-controlled multiplex PCR. Processing in the source paper ran as follows. The number of nucleated cells in each sample was estimated from the amplification of reference gene primers within the assay. To quantify the absolute abundance of each unique TCRbeta CDR3 rearrangement, sequence reads were collapsed and filtered. For each sample, productive Simpson clonality was calculated by taking the square root of Simpson's diversity index across productive rearrangements. The source is immuneACCESS, and TCRdb retained only in-frame sequences with V and J called. Part of the clones is not carried over; for the studies checked, unresolved V genes explain less than half of this, and the remainder is unexplained. V, J and clone size are those of that table, while D and trimming were read from the DNA. A total of about 140,000 clones appear in this sample, under 90% of them only once. 1.5% to 2% of the sample belongs to the ten largest clones.

A word on this clone: Its antigen has not been determined. The input lacks base qualities; no much larger clone sits a single base away.

Enrolling through a virtual design, the prospective study's participants ranged in age from roughly 18 to 89 years and lived across more than 20 United States geographic areas. Cohort assignment in the prospective study relied on participant-reported clinical history from a screening survey and a study questionnaire. A participant counted as exposed if, within 2 weeks of entering the study, that participant had been in contact with someone who had a PCR-confirmed or clinician-diagnosed COVID-19 case. In the prospective study, mobile phlebotomists collected whole blood, serum and a nasopharyngeal or oropharyngeal swab from each participant. Participants in the prospective study had the option to provide additional blood draws and questionnaires over a roughly two-month period. Before DNA extraction, prospective study blood samples were shipped either frozen or at room temperature. Findings and caveats that apply to the study as a whole: The quantity of clinical and demographic metadata differed by source and by participant and was supplied without curation.

Trimming removed 0 bases from V and 6 bases from J, leaving 8 bases between the germline ends. CDR1 and CDR2 are drawn from the germline V gene: MNHEY, SVGAGI. Inclusive of the bounding cysteine and phenylalanine, the CDR3 is 13 residues long. Only the CDR3 region is kept as DNA, spanning 39 bases read in frame from base 1. This sequence originates from a woman aged 18-35 years who had been exposed to COVID-19. The chain is made from TRBV6-5 and TRBJ1-2, with TRBD1 as a weak D call on 6 bases. Sequences were obtained from PBMCs or T cells enriched from blood (not recorded which). This receptor carries the CDR3 CASSYSPGDGYTF. The nucleotide sequence is given as TGTGCCAGCAGTTACTCCCCAGGGGATGGCTACACCTTC.